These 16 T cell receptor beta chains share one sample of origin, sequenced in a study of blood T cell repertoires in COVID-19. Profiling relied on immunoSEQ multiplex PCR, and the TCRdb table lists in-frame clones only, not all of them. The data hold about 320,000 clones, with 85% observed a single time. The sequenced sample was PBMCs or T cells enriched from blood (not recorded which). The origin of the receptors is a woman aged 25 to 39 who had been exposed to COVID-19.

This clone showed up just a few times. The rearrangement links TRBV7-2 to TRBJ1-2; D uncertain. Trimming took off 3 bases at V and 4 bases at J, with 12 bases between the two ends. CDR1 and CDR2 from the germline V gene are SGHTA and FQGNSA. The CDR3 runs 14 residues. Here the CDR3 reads CASSLSVQIYGYTF. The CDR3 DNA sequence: TGTGCCAGCAGCTTGAGTGTACAGATCTATGGCTACACCTTC.

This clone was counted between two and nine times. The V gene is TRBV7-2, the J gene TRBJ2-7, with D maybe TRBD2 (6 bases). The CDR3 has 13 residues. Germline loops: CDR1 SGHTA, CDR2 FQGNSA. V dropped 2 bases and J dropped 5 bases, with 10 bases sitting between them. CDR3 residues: CASSLPSEHEQYF. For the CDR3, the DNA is TGTGCCAGCAGCTTACCTAGCGAGCACGAGCAGTACTTC.

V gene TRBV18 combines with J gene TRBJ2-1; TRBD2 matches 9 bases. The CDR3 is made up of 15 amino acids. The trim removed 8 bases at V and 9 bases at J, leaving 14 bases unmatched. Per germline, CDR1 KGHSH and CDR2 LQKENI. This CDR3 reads CASQRRTSAIGEQFF. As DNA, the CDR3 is TGTGCCAGCCAACGACGGACTAGCGCTATCGGTGAGCAGTTCTTC.

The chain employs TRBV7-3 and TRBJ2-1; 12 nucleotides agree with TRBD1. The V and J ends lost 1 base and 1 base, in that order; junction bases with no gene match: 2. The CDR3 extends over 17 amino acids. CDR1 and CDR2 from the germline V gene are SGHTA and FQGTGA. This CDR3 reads CASSLKGQGASYNEQFF. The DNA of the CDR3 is TGTGCCAGCAGCTTAAAGGGACAGGGGGCGTCCTACAATGAGCAGTTCTTC.

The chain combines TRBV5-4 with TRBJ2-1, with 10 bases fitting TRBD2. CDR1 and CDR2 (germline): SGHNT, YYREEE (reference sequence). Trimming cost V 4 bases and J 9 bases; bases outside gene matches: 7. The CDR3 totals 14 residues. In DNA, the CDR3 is TGTGCCAGCAGCGACCTGACTAGCGGGCCTGAGCAGTTCTTC. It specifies CASSDLTSGPEQFF.

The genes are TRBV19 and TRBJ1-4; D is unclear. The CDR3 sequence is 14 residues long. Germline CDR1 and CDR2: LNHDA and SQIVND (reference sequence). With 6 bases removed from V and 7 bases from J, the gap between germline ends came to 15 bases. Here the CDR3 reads CASRTEGLSEKLFF. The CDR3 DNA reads TGTGCCAGTAGGACGGAGGGTCTGAGTGAAAAACTGTTTTTT.

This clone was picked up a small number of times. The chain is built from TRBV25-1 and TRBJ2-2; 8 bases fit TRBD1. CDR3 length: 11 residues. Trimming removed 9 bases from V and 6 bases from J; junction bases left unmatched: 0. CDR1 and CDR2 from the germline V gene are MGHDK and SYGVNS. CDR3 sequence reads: CARQGAGELFF. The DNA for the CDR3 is TGTGCCAGACAGGGGGCCGGGGAGCTGTTTTTT.

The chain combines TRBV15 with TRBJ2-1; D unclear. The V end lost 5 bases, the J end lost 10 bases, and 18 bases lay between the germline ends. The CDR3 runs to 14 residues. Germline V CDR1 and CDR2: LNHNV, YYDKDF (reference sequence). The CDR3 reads CATSLLGLGMEQFF. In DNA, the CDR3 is TGTGCCACCAGCTTGCTTGGTCTAGGAATGGAGCAGTTCTTC.

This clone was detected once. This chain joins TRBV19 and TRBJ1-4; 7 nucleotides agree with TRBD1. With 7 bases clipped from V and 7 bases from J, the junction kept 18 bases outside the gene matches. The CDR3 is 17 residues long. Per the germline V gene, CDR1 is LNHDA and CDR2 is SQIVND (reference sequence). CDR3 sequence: CASIPFPPRDSPEKLFF. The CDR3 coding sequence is TGTGCCAGTATCCCCTTCCCCCCCCGGGACAGTCCTGAAAAACTGTTTTTT.

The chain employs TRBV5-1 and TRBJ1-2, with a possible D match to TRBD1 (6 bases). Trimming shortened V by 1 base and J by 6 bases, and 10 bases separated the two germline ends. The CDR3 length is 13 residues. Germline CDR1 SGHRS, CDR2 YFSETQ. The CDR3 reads CASSLTGQNGYTF. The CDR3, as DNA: TGCGCCAGCAGCTTGACGGGACAAAATGGCTACACCTTC.

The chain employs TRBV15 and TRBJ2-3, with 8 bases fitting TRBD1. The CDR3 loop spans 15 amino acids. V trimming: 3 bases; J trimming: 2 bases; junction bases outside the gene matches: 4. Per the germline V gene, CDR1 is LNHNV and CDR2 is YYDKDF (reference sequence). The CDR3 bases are TGTGCCACCAGCAGTCGACAGGGGCTCACAGATACGCAGTATTTT. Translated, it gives CATSSRQGLTDTQYF.

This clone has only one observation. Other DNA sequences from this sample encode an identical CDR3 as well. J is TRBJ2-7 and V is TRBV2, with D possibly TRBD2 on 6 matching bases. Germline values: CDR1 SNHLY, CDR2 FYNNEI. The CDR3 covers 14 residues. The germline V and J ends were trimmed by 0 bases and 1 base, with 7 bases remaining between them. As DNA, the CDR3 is TGTGCCAGCAGTGAAGCCGGGAGTTCCTACGAGCAGTACTTC. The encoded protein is CASSEAGSSYEQYF.

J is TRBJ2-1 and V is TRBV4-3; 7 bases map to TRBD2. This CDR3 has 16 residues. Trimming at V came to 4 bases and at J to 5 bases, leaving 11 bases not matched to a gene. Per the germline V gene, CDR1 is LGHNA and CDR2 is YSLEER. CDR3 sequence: CASSREYQTSHNEQFF. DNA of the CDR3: TGCGCCAGCAGCCGCGAATACCAGACTAGCCACAATGAGCAGTTCTTC.

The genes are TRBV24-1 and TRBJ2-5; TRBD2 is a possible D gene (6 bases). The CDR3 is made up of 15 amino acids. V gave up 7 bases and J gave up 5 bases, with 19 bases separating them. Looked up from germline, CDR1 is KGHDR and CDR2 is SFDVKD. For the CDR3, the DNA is TGTGCCACCAGCGGATTTGGAGGGGCAAGGGAGACCCAGTACTTC. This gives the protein CATSGFGGARETQYF.

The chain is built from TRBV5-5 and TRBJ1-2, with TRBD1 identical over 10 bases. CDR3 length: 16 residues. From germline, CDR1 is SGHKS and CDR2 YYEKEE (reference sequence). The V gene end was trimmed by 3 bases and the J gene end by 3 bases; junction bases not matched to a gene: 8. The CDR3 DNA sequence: TGTGCCAGCAGCTCTGGACAGGGGGGATTGGACTATGGCTACACCTTC. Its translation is CASSSGQGGLDYGYTF.

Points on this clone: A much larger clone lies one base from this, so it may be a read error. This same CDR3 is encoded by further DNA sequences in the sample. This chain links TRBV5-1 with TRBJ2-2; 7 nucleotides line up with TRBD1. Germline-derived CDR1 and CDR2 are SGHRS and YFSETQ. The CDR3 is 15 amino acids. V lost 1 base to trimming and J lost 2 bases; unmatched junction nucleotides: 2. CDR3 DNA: TGCGCCAGCAGCTTGAACAGGGGTAACACCGGGGAGCTGTTTTTT. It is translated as CASSLNRGNTGELFF. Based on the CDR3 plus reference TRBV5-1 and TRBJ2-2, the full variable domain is KAGVTQTPRYLIKTRGQQVTLSCSPISGHRSVSWYQQTPGQGLQFLFEYFSETQRNKGNFPGRFSGRQFSNSRSEMNVSTLELGDSALYLCASSLNRGNTGELFFGEGSRLTVL.